The source of this T cell receptor (beta chain) is a study of siplizumab effects on memory and regulatory T cells (dated by TCRdb to between 2018 and 2021). Regarding the research as a whole: The study looked at the effect of siplizumab, an anti-CD2 antibody, on alloreactive T-cell subsets in allogeneic mixed lymphocyte reactions made from human PBMCs. Points the paper makes about the study in general: Siplizumab significantly reduced the cumulative frequency of alloreactive sequences traceable to unstimulated CD4+ memory T cells. Of the alloreactive CD4+ clones that could be mapped, the Treg-derived share averaged roughly 73% with siplizumab compared with approximately 30% in control reactions. Unstimulated naive T cells appeared to be more diverse than memory T cells, and naive cells seemed to make a substantial contribution to the alloresponse. The suppressive function of proliferating Tregs from siplizumab cultures was not functionally confirmed. Sequences below about 10^-5 frequency were poorly captured, so only a minor fraction of alloreactive clones could be mapped to unstimulated subsets. A naive or memory phenotype could not be assigned to roughly 80-95% of proliferating CD4+ or CD8+ clones.

Libraries came from the immunoSEQ multiplex PCR assay. The deep sequencing platform assayed some 90,000 TCR templates per sample. Genomic DNA extracted from sorted T cells was used for TCRbeta CDR3 sequencing. Turning to the authors' computational methods: The R programming language was used for clonal analysis of the TCRbeta CDR3 data. Unstimulated samples were compared with post-reaction CFSE-low samples to define alloreactive CD4+ and CD8+ clones. By matching sequences to the repertoires of sorted unstimulated Treg and non-Treg cells, each alloreactive CD4+ clone was assigned a regulatory or non-regulatory origin. TCRdb re-hosts the immuneACCESS table, in-frame sequences only. Its copies lack some clones; in the studies checked, an unresolved V gene accounts for under half of them, and the cause for the rest is not known. Clonal size and the V and J genes are those of that table, whereas D and trimming came from the DNA. In this sample the table shows 70,000 to 100,000 clones, roughly 96% of which occur a single time. The ten largest clones take up 0.025% to 0.035% of the sample.

Regarding this clone: Its antigen target is currently unknown. Within one base of it there is no much larger clone, and no base qualities were kept.

In three donor pairs, further sequencing was done on unstimulated CD8+ naive, CD4+ memory, CD8+ TEMRA, CD4+ naive and CD8+ effector memory subsets. Sorted unstimulated T cells, along with proliferating T cells recovered from mixed lymphocyte reactions, underwent TCRbeta CDR3 sequencing. Fresh whole blood from ten HLA-typed healthy donors was used as the source from which PBMCs were isolated. The CDR3 spans 14 residues, from the cysteine through the phenylalanine. Just CDR3 DNA is preserved here, 42 bases in frame from base 1. Between the V and J ends, shortened by 5 bases and 4 bases respectively, the junction contains 14 bases. Per the germline V gene (reference sequence), SEHNR is the CDR1 and FQNEAQ is the CDR2.

What was sequenced was naive CD4+ T cells sorted from blood. The cell subset or site label, as the study defines it: unstimulated naive T cells. This clonotype originated in a human donor in good health. Recombination joined TRBV7-9 with TRBJ1-2; 5 matching bases give a weak D call of TRBD1. The CDR3 protein: CASSHTQVIYGYTF. Read as DNA, the sequence is TGTGCCAGCAGCCACACACAGGTTATCTATGGCTACACCTTC.